This T cell receptor beta chain appears in the sequencing data of a study of CD8 T cells in ankylosing spondylitis. This clonotype was seen a handful of times. Antigen specificity is unknown. The CDR3 is made up of 15 amino acids. V was trimmed by 6 bases and J by 3 bases, leaving 18 bases between them. Germline V gene data show CDR1 as DFQATT and CDR2 as SNEGSKA (reference sequence). TCRdb itself ran the 5' RACE reads through MiXCR, one entry per CDR3 protein. The table has around 120,000 distinct CDR3 sequences, about 13% seen once. Regarding the study as a whole: In reactive arthritis synovial fluid and blood, some motif variants had been reported before.

The chain has TRBV20-1 and TRBJ2-4, with a possible D match to TRBD2 (6 bases). The TCR comes from a female donor with ankylosing spondylitis or in good health (not recorded which). The sample taken for sequencing was blood, either unsorted or a sorted T cell fraction (not recorded which). In DNA, the CDR3 is TGCAGTGCCACTAAACTAGGGGAGGTCAAAAACATTCAGTACTTC. It codes for CSATKLGEVKNIQYF.